The clone carrying this TCR beta chain appeared many times. The antigen is not known. Arm-PCR of CDR3 regions with iRepertoire HTBI primers generated TCR beta libraries. One entry per CDR3 protein, called by TCRdb with MiXCR from the multiplex PCR reads. The table lists fewer than 550,000 distinct CDR3 sequences, roughly a fifth of them singletons. The data stem from a study of regulatory T cells in long-lasting Graves disease. Study details: Persistent Graves' disease denoted over 5 years of antithyroid drugs plus positive TSH receptor antibodies. Notes on the study in general: Persistent cases of Graves' showed reduced TCR diversity relative to newly diagnosed patients.

Time point of the sample: persistent/refractory GD, antithyroid drugs over 5 years with positive TRAb. Construction of the TCR library relied on RNA isolated from PBMCs. This receptor was obtained from a female donor with Graves disease. The input for sequencing was peripheral blood mononuclear cells (PBMCs), taken when the disease was refractory, from a patient treated with antithyroid drugs.

The CDR3 DNA follows: TGTGCCAGCAGCGTATCCCAGGGGGCGGACACTGAAGCTTTCTTT. Its translation is CASSVSQGADTEAFF. The chain has TRBV7-9 and TRBJ1-1; 8 positions match TRBD1. Germline values: CDR1 SEHNR, CDR2 FQNEAQ (reference sequence). With 5 bases clipped from V and 3 bases from J, the junction kept 8 bases outside the gene matches. The CDR3 extends over 15 amino acids.